The rows below give T cell receptor beta chains drawn from one sample of a study of shared clonotypes between healthy human individuals. Method: immunoSEQ multiplex PCR; TCRdb's copy keeps in-frame clones and lacks some. The sample lists 2 million to 2.5 million clones, more than 90% occurring once. Material: naive CD4+ T cells sorted from blood. The receptors derive from a man younger than 30 in good health. Each CDR3 is given with its conserved first and last residue. D genes are given only for firm matches. Some rows mark clone size as missing; the rest say once, few, many or name a class of expanded clone.

>-|-|TRBV7-2|12|TRBJ1-5
CASSLWGQPQHF
TGTGCCAGCAGCTTATGGGGACAGCCCCAGCATTTT
>-|-|TRBV19|16|TRBJ1-5
CASSTLQGFGNQPQHF
TGTGCCAGTAGTACCCTACAGGGTTTTGGCAATCAGCCCCAGCATTTT
>-|-|TRBV30|12|TRBJ2-1
CAWSVSRNEQFF
TGTGCCTGGAGTGTTAGTCGGAATGAGCAGTTCTTC
>TRBD1|-|TRBV4-2|14|TRBJ2-5
CASSQNRGVKTQYF
TGTGCCAGCAGCCAGAACAGGGGAGTTAAGACCCAGTACTTC
>-|-|TRBV5-1|16|TRBJ2-3
CASSPGASSFTDTQYF
TGCGCCAGCAGCCCAGGGGCTTCTTCCTTCACAGATACGCAGTATTTT
>-|-|TRBV5-1|13|TRBJ1-2
CASSLGSPYGYTF
TGCGCCAGCAGCTTGGGAAGTCCCTATGGCTACACCTTC
>TRBD1|-|TRBV9|15|TRBJ1-3
CASSGQGSFGNTIYF
TGTGCCAGCAGCGGACAGGGGAGTTTTGGAAACACCATATATTTT
>-|once|TRBV7-2|17|TRBJ2-5
CASSLFPGYLKEETQYF
TGTGCCAGCAGCTTATTCCCTGGCTACCTTAAAGAAGAGACCCAGTACTTC
>-|-|TRBV29-1|12|TRBJ1-2
CSSRGINYGYTF
TGCAGCTCCCGGGGAATTAACTATGGCTACACCTTC
>-|-|TRBV7-9|14|TRBJ1-2
CASSRDGTNYGYTF
TGTGCCAGCAGCCGGGACGGGACTAACTATGGCTACACCTTC
>-|-|TRBV30|11|TRBJ2-7
CAATQTYEQYF
TGTGCCGCTACACAGACCTACGAGCAGTACTTC
>-|-|TRBV7-2|15|TRBJ2-7
CASSKNSGTTGEQYF
TGTGCCAGCAGCAAAAATAGCGGAACTACTGGGGAGCAGTACTTC
>-|-|TRBV18|15|TRBJ1-1
CASSPPSGGNTEAFF
TGTGCCAGCTCACCACCTTCCGGGGGGAACACTGAAGCTTTCTTT
>TRBD2|-|TRBV9|16|TRBJ2-5
CASSDTSGMHQETQYF
TGTGCCAGCAGCGATACTAGCGGGATGCACCAAGAGACCCAGTACTTC
>TRBD1|once|TRBV5-1|15|TRBJ1-1
CASSFLGTGTTEAFF
TGCGCCAGCAGCTTCCTCGGGACAGGGACCACTGAAGCTTTCTTT
>TRBD2|-|TRBV7-9|19|TRBJ2-4
CASSSWTSGGQLAKNIQYF
TGTGCCAGCAGCTCGTGGACTAGCGGGGGCCAATTAGCCAAAAACATTCAGTACTTC
>-|-|TRBV2|11|TRBJ2-5
CASSGSETQYF
TGTGCCAGCAGTGGGTCAGAGACCCAGTACTTC
>TRBD1|-|TRBV5-1|16|TRBJ1-3
CASSPTGGDSGNTIYF
TGCGCCAGCAGCCCGACAGGGGGTGACTCTGGAAACACCATATATTTT
>-|-|TRBV6-5|13|TRBJ1-3
CASAEGGGNTIYF
TGTGCCAGCGCTGAGGGCGGTGGAAACACCATATATTTT
>-|-|TRBV7-2|15|TRBJ2-5
CASSLVGGGYETQYF
TGTGCCAGCAGCTTAGTAGGGGGAGGTTATGAGACCCAGTACTTC
>-|-|TRBV2|13|TRBJ1-1
CASSDEFSTEAFF
TGTGCCAGCAGTGACGAATTCTCCACTGAAGCTTTCTTT
>-|-|TRBV28|14|TRBJ1-2
CASRRPPPNYGYTF
TGTGCCAGTCGAAGGCCTCCGCCTAACTATGGCTACACCTTC
>-|once|TRBV5-8|15|TRBJ2-7
CASSLAELTAYEQYF
TGTGCCAGCAGCTTGGCCGAATTAACGGCTTACGAGCAGTACTTC
>TRBD1|-|TRBV6-6|13|TRBJ1-1
CASWGTGGTEAFF
TGTGCCAGTTGGGGGACAGGGGGCACTGAAGCTTTCTTT
>-|-|TRBV7-6|13|TRBJ2-3
CASRYSGTDTQYF
TGTGCCAGCAGGTACTCGGGCACAGATACGCAGTATTTT
>TRBD2|-|TRBV4-1|16|TRBJ2-1
CASSRETSGRVNEQFF
TGCGCCAGCAGCCGAGAGACTAGCGGGAGGGTCAATGAGCAGTTCTTC
>-|-|TRBV18|13|TRBJ1-4
CASSPDLGEKLFF
TGTGCCAGCTCTCCCGATTTGGGTGAAAAACTGTTTTTT
>-|-|TRBV5-6|18|TRBJ2-5
CASSLEGGGTLEQETQYF
TGTGCCAGCAGCTTGGAAGGCGGCGGGACTCTCGAGCAAGAGACCCAGTACTTC
>TRBD2|-|TRBV9|16|TRBJ2-1
CASSVAGGVQHNEQFF
TGTGCCAGCAGCGTAGCCGGGGGGGTTCAACACAATGAGCAGTTCTTC
>TRBD1|-|TRBV28|15|TRBJ1-5
CASSQQGRENQPQHF
TGTGCCAGCAGTCAACAGGGGAGGGAGAATCAGCCCCAGCATTTT
>-|-|TRBV4-1|13|TRBJ2-3
CASSQVTLATQYF
TGCGCCAGCAGCCAAGTGACTCTAGCTACGCAGTATTTT
>TRBD1|-|TRBV6-1|11|TRBJ2-7
CASRDGQGGNF
TGTGCCAGCAGGGACGGACAGGGGGGGAACTTC
>TRBD1|-|TRBV19|13|TRBJ1-6
CASRDRNNSPLHF
TGTGCCAGCCGGGACAGAAATAATTCACCCCTCCACTTT
>TRBD1|-|TRBV19|13|TRBJ1-2
CASSYRGRGGYTF
TGTGCCAGTAGCTACAGGGGGCGCGGTGGCTACACCTTC
>-|-|TRBV14|15|TRBJ1-2
CASSQLTTGNYGYTF
TGTGCCAGCAGCCAACTCACCACAGGGAACTATGGCTACACCTTC
>TRBD1|once|TRBV5-1|15|TRBJ2-4
CASSLETGAKNIQYF
TGCGCCAGCAGCTTGGAGACAGGGGCCAAAAACATTCAGTACTTC
>TRBD2|-|TRBV7-2|18|TRBJ2-2
CASSSGLAGASNTGELFF
TGTGCCAGCAGCTCGGGACTAGCGGGAGCTTCGAACACCGGGGAGCTGTTTTTT
>-|-|TRBV5-4|17|TRBJ2-5
CASSSGQRGQPQETQYF
TGTGCCAGCAGCAGTGGCCAGCGAGGGCAACCCCAAGAGACCCAGTACTTC
>-|-|TRBV7-2|13|TRBJ2-1
CASSAGTYNEQFF
TGTGCCAGCAGCGCAGGAACTTACAATGAGCAGTTCTTC
>-|-|TRBV10-3|16|TRBJ2-3
CAISEGGGGATDTQYF
TGTGCCATCAGTGAGGGGGGTGGAGGAGCAACAGATACGCAGTATTTT
>-|-|TRBV6-6|13|TRBJ2-5
CASRELDGQTQYF
TGTGCCAGCAGGGAATTGGACGGGCAGACCCAGTACTTC
>-|-|TRBV28|15|TRBJ1-3
CASSLGGVSGNTIYF
TGTGCCAGCAGTTTAGGGGGGGTATCTGGAAACACCATATATTTT
>-|-|TRBV6-6|15|TRBJ1-2
CASSNTGQGHNGYTF
TGTGCCAGCAGTAACACAGGCCAGGGACACAATGGCTACACCTTC